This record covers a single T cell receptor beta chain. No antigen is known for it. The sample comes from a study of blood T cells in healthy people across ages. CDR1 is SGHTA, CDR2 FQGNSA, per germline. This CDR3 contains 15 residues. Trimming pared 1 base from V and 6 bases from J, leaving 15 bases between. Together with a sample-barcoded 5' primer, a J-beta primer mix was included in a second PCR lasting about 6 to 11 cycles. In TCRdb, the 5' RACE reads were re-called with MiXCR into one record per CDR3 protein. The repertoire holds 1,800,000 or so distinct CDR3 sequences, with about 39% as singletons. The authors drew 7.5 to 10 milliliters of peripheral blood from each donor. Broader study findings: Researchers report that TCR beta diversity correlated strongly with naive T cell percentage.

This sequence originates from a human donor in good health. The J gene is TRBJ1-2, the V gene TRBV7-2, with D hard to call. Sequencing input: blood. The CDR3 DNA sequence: TGTGCCAGCAGCTTAGGCCGCGCAGGAGAGCATGGCTACACCTTC. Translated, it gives CASSLGRAGEHGYTF. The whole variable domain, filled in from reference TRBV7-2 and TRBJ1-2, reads GAGVSQSPSNKVTEKGKDVELRCDPISGHTALYWYRQSLGQGLEFLIYFQGNSAPDKSGLPSDRFSAERTGGSVSTLTIQRTQQEDSAVYLCASSLGRAGEHGYTFGSGTRLTVV.